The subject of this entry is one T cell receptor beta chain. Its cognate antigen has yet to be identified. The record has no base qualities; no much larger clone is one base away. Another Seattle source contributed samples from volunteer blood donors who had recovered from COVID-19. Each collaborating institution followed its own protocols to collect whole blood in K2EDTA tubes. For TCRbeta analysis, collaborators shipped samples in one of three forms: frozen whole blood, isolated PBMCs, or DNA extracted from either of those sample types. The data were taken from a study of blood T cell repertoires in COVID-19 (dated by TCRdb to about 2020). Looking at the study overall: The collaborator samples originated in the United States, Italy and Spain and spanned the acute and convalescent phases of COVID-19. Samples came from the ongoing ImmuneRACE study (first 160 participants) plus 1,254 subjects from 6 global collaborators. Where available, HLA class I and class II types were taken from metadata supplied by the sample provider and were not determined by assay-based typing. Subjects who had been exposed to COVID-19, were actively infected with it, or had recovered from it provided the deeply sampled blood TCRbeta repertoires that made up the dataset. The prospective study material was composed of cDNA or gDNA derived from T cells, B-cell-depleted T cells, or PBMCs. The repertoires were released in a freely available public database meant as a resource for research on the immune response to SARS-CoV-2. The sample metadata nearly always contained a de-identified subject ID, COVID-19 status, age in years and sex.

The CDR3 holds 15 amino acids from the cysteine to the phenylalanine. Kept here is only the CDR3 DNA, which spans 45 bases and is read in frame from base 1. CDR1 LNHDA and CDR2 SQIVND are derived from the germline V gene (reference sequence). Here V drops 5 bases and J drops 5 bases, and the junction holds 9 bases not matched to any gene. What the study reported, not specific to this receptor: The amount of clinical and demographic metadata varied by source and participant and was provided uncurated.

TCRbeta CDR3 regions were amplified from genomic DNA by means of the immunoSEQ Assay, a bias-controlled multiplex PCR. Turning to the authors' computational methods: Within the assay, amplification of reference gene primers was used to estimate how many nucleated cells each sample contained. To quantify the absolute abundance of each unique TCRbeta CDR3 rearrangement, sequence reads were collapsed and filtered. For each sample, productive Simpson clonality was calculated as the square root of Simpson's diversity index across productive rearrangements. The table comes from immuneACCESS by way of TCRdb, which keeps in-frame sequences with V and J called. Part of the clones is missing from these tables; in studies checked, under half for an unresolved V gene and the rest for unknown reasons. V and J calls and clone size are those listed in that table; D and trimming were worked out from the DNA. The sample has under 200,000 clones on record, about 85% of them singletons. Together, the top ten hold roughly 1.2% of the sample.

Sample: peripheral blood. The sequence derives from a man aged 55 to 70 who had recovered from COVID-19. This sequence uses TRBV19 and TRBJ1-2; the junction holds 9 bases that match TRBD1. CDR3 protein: CASSSRDRERYGYTF. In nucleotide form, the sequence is TGTGCCAGTAGTTCCCGGGACAGGGAAAGGTATGGCTACACCTTC.